Each of the 14 T cell receptor beta chains below was sequenced from the same sample in a study of blood T cell repertoires in COVID-19. The protocol was immunoSEQ multiplex PCR, while the TCRdb copy is restricted to in-frame clones and leaves out a portion. The table has some 290,000 clones, around 87% seen once. The specimen sequenced was peripheral blood. These receptors were collected from a woman in her 40s with COVID-19, enrolled during active disease.

The chain is built from TRBV14 and TRBJ2-5; D not certain. Per the germline V gene, CDR1 is SGHDN and CDR2 is FVKESK. The V end was cut by 3 bases, the J end by 2 bases, with 13 bases between. The CDR3 is 15 amino acids. The CDR3 here is CASSHRTRLQETQYF. In nucleotides, the CDR3 is TGTGCCAGCAGCCATAGAACGAGGTTACAAGAGACCCAGTACTTC.

This clone was seen only once. This chain links TRBV7-3 with TRBJ2-2; 7 bases agree with TRBD1. This CDR3 has 14 residues. Germline V CDR1 and CDR2: SGHTA, FQGTGA. V shed 5 bases and J 6 bases; nucleotides not matched to a gene: 6. CDR3 sequence reads: CASSPRTGSGELFF. The CDR3 nucleotides are TGTGCCAGCAGCCCGAGGACAGGTTCCGGGGAGCTGTTTTTT.

This sequence joins TRBV5-8 and TRBJ2-3; 13 bases are a match to TRBD2. This CDR3 is built from 16 residues. Trimming cost V 0 bases and J 3 bases; bases outside gene matches: 1. From germline, CDR1 is SGHTS and CDR2 YDEGEE. This CDR3 reads CASSLGLAGGTDTQYF. The CDR3 DNA reads TGTGCCAGCAGCTTGGGACTAGCGGGAGGAACAGATACGCAGTATTTT.

This clone came up a few times. The junction departs from the called germline gene at one end, perhaps through a read error. The V call is TRBV7-7, the J call TRBJ1-1, with a weak D call TRBD1 (6 bases). The germline gives CDR1 SSHAT, CDR2 FNYEAQ (reference sequence). This CDR3 spans 16 amino acids. The CDR3 region is CASSLLEWTANTEAFF. In nucleotides, the CDR3 is TGTGCTAGCAGCCTCCTTGAGTGGACAGCGAACACTGAAGCTTTCTTT.

This chain links TRBV28 with TRBJ1-1; TRBD1 matches 7 bases. V lost 5 bases to trimming and J lost 4 bases; unmatched junction nucleotides: 1. This CDR3 region has 12 residues. Germline V gene sequence: CDR1 MDHEN, CDR2 SYDVKM. CDR3 in DNA: TGTGCCAGCAGTGCAGGGGGCACTGAAGCTTTCTTT. Amino acids: CASSAGGTEAFF.

This clone occurred a few times. The genes are TRBV6-2 or TRBV6-3 and TRBJ1-5; TRBD1 matches 10 bases. J gave up 2 bases and V 6 bases, and 13 bases lay outside the gene matches. The CDR3 spans 18 residues. Germline CDR1 reads MNHEY; CDR2 reads SVGEGT. CDR3 sequence (DNA): TGTGCCAGCAGCCTCCGGGACAGGGGATTGATCGGCAATCAGCCCCAGCATTTT. Protein product: CASSLRDRGLIGNQPQHF.

The chain recombines TRBV11-3 with TRBJ2-7; TRBD1 agrees at 7 bases. Germline V gene data show CDR1 as SGHNT and CDR2 as YENEEA. The J segment lost 4 bases and the V segment lost 0 bases, leaving 6 bases of the junction unmatched. CDR3 length: 15 residues. CDR3 region: CASSLDTGTAYEQYF. In DNA form, the CDR3 reads TGTGCCAGCAGCTTAGATACTGGGACAGCTTACGAGCAGTACTTC.

V usage is TRBV29-1 and J usage is TRBJ2-1; TRBD1 agrees at 9 bases. The junction had 7 bases not matched to a gene; V was cut back by 5 bases and J by 8 bases. The germline gives CDR1 SQVTM, CDR2 ANQGSEA. The CDR3 is made up of 13 amino acids. The CDR3 DNA follows: TGCAGCGTTTCTGGACAGGGGAGGTATGAGCAGTTCTTC. It translates to CSVSGQGRYEQFF.

Written as DNA, the CDR3 is TGTGCCAGCAGTTTAATACAGGGGGCTGCCTACGAGCAGTACTTC. Amino acid sequence: CASSLIQGAAYEQYF. V and J are TRBV27 and TRBJ2-7; TRBD1 agrees at 9 bases. Germline CDR1 MNHEY, CDR2 SMNVEV (reference sequence). The junction had 4 bases not matched to a gene; V was cut back by 2 bases and J by 2 bases. The CDR3 has 15 amino acids.

J is TRBJ2-7 and V is TRBV28; D might be TRBD1 (6 bases). The germline V gene has CDR1 MDHEN and CDR2 SYDVKM. V shed 6 bases and J shed 6 bases, with 12 bases lying between them. CDR3 length: 12 residues. The DNA for the CDR3 is TGTGCCAGCAGCAAAGGACAGCCCGAGCAGTACTTC. The encoded protein is CASSKGQPEQYF.

This rearrangement joins TRBV19 to TRBJ2-5, with TRBD2 identical over 12 bases. The V gene end was trimmed by 5 bases and the J gene end by 1 base; junction bases not matched to a gene: 2. The germline gives CDR1 LNHDA, CDR2 SQIVND (reference sequence). The CDR3 is made up of 15 amino acids. CDR3 region: CASSLLAGGQETQYF. The CDR3 DNA is TGTGCCAGTAGTCTACTAGCGGGGGGCCAAGAGACCCAGTACTTC. Variable domain in full (rest from reference TRBV19 and TRBJ2-5): DGGITQSPKYLFRKEGQNVTLSCEQNLNHDAMYWYRQDPGQGLRLIYYSQIVNDFQKGDIAEGYSVSREKKESFPLTVTSAQKNPTAFYLCASSLLAGGQETQYFGPGTRLLVL.

The chain recombines TRBV27 with TRBJ1-6; D is uncertain. Germline V CDR1 and CDR2: MNHEY, SMNVEV (reference sequence). With 3 bases removed from V and 0 bases from J, the gap between germline ends came to 12 bases. The CDR3 loop spans 17 amino acids. The CDR3 sequence: CASSLGRSISYNSPLHF. CDR3 DNA: TGTGCCAGCAGTTTGGGCCGCAGCATCTCCTATAATTCACCCCTCCACTTT.

The rearrangement joins TRBV27 to TRBJ1-1; maybe TRBD1 (6 bases). The germline gives CDR1 MNHEY, CDR2 SMNVEV (reference sequence). This CDR3 is 15 amino acids long. Trimming pared 7 bases from V and 3 bases from J, leaving 18 bases between. CDR3 loop: CASKGEGRRDTEAFF. The DNA of the CDR3 is TGTGCCAGCAAGGGGGAGGGAAGAAGAGACACTGAAGCTTTCTTT.

As regards this clone: A read error may produce the germline difference seen at one junction end. The rearrangement uses TRBV27 and TRBJ2-3; 7 bases are a match to TRBD1. The CDR3 is made up of 18 amino acids. Germline assignment: CDR1 MNHEY and CDR2 SMNVEV (reference sequence). CDR3 residues: CASSSVKLGLGGTDTQYF. CDR3 sequence (DNA): TGTGCCAGCAGTTCAGTGAAGCTTGGGCTAGGGGGCACGGATACGCAGTATTTT.